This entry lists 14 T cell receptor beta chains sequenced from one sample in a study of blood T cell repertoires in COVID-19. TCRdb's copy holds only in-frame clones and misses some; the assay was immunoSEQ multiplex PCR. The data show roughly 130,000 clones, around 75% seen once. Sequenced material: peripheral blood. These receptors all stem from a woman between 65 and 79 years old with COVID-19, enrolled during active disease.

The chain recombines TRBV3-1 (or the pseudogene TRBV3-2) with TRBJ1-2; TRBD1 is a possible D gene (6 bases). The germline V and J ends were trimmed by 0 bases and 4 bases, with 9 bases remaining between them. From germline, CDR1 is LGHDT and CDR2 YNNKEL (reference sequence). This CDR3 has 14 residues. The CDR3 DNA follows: TGTGCCAGCAGCCAAGATAACAGGGCCTATGGCTACACCTTC. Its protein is CASSQDNRAYGYTF.

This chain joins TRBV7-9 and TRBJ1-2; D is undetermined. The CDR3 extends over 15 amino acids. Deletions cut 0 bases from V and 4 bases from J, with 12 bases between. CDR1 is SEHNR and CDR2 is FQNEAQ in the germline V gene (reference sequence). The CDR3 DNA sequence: TGTGCCAGCAGCTTAGCAGGGAGCACGGGCTATGGCTACACCTTC. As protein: CASSLAGSTGYGYTF.

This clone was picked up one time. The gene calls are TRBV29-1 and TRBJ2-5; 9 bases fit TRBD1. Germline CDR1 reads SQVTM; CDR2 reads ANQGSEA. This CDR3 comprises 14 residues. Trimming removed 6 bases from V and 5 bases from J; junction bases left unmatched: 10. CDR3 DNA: TGCAGCGTCACCGGGACAGGGAAGGGGGAGACCCAGTACTTC. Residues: CSVTGTGKGETQYF. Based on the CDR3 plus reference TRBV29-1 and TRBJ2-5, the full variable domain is SAVISQKPSRDICQRGTSLTIQCQVDSQVTMMFWYRQQPGQSLTLIATANQGSEATYESGFVIDKFPISRPNLTFSTLTVSNMSPEDSSIYLCSVTGTGKGETQYFGPGTRLLVL.

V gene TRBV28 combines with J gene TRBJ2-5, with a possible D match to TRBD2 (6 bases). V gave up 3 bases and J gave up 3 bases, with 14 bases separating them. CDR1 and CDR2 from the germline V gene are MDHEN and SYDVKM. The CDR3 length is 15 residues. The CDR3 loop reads CASSFRGWGEETQYF. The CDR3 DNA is TGTGCCAGCAGTTTTAGGGGTTGGGGGGAAGAGACCCAGTACTTC.

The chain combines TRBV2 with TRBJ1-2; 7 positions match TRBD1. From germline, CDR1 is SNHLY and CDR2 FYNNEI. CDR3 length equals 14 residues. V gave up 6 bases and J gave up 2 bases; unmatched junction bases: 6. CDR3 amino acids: CASSGATGNYGYTF. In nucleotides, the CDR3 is TGTGCCAGCAGCGGAGCGACAGGGAACTATGGCTACACCTTC.

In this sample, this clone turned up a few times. The CDR3 is CASSVVAGAPLNTEAFF. The DNA for the CDR3 is TGTGCCAGCAGCGTAGTGGCAGGGGCCCCACTGAACACTGAAGCTTTCTTT. The gene calls are TRBV9 and TRBJ1-1; possibly TRBD1 for D (6 bases). The CDR3 spans 17 residues. V shed 0 bases and J shed 0 bases, with 15 bases lying between them. Germline CDR1 reads SGDLS; CDR2 reads YYNGEE.

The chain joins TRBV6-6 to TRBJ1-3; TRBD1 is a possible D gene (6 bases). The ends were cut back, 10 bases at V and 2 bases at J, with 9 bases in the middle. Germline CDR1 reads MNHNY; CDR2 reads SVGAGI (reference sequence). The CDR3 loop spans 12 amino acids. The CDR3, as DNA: TGTGCCACCCAGGGGCCTGGAAACACCATATATTTT. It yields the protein CATQGPGNTIYF.

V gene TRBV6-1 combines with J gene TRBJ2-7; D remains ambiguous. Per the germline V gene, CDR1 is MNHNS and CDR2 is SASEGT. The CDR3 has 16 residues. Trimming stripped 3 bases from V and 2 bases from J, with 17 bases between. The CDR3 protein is CASSDADTATTYEQYF. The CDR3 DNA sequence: TGTGCCAGCAGTGATGCCGACACAGCAACGACCTACGAGCAGTACTTC.

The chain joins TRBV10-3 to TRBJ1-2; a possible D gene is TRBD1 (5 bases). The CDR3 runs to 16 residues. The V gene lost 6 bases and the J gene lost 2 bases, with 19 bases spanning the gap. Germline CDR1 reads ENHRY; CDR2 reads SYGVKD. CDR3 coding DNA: TGTGCCATCAGGGCGTTTGGATCTCGGGGGAACTATGGCTACACCTTC. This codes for CAIRAFGSRGNYGYTF.

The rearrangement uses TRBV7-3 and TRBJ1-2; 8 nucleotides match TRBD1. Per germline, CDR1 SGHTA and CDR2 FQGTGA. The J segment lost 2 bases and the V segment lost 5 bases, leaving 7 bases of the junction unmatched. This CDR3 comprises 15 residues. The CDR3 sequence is CASSPSGGKNYGYTF. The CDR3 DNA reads TGTGCCAGCAGCCCTTCAGGGGGCAAGAACTATGGCTACACCTTC. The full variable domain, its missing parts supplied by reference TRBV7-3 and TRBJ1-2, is GAGVSQTPSNKVTEKGKYVELRCDPISGHTALYWYRQSLGQGPEFLIYFQGTGAADDSGLPNDRFFAVRPEGSVSTLKIQRTERGDSAVYLCASSPSGGKNYGYTFGSGTRLTVV.

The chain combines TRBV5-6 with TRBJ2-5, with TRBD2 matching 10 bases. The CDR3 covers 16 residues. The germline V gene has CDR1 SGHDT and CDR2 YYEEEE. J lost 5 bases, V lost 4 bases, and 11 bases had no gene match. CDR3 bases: TGTGCCAGCAGCCTGCTAGCGGGGGCCTCACAGGAGACCCAGTACTTC. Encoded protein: CASSLLAGASQETQYF.

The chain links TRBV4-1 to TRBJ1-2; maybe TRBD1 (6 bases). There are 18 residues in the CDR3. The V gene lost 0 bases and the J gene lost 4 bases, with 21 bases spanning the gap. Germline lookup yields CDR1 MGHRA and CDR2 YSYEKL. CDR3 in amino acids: CASSQEGQGMSSSYGYTF. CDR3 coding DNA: TGCGCCAGCAGCCAAGAGGGCCAGGGGATGAGTTCGTCCTATGGCTACACCTTC.

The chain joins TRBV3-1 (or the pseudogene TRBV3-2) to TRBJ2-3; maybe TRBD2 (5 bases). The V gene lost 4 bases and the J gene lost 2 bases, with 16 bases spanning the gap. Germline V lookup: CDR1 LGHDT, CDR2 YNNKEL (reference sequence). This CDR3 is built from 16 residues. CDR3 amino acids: CASSRLAPPATDTQYF. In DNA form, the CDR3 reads TGTGCCAGCAGCCGCCTAGCCCCTCCTGCCACAGATACGCAGTATTTT.

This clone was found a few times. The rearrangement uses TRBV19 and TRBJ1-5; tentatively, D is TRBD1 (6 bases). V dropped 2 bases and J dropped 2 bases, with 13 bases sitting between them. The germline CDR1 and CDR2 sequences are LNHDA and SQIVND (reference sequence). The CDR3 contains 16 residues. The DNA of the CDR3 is TGTGCCAGTAGTATACCGGAACAGGGTGGCAATCAGCCCCAGCATTTT. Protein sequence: CASSIPEQGGNQPQHF.